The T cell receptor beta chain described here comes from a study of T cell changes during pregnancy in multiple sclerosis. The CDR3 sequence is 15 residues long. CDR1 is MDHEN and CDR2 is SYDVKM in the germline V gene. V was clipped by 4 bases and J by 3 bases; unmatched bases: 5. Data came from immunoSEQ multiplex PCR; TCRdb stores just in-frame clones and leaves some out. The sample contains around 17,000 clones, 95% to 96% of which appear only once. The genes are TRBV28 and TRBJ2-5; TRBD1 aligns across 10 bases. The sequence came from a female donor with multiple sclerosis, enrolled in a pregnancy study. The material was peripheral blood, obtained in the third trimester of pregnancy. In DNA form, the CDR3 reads TGTGCCAGCAGTTCAGCGGGACAGGGGAAAGAGACCCAGTACTTC. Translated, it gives CASSSAGQGKETQYF.